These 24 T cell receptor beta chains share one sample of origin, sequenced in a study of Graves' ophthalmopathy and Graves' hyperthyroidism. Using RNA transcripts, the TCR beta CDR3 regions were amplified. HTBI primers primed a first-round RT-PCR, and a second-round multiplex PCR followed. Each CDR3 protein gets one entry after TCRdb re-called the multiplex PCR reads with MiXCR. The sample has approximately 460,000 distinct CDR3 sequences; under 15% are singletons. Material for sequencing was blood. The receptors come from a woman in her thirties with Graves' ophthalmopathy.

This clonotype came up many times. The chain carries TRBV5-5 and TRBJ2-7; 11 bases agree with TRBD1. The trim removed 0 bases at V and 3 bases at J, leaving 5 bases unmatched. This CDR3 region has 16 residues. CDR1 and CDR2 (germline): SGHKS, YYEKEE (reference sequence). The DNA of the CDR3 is TGTGCCAGCAGCTTGGTAGGGACAGGGGGGTTCTACGAGCAGTACTTC. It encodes CASSLVGTGGFYEQYF. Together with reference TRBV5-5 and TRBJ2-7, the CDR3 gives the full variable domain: DAGVTQSPTHLIKTRGQQVTLRCSPISGHKSVSWYQQVLGQGPQFIFQYYEKEERGRGNFPDRFSARQFPNYSSELNVNALLLGDSALYLCASSLVGTGGFYEQYFGPGTRLTVT.

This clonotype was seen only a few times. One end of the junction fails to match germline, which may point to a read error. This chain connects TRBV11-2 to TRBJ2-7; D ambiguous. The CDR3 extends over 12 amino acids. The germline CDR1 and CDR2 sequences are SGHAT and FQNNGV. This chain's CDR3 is CACSLEASLTYF. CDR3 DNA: TGTGCCTGCAGCTTAGAAGCCAGTTTGACGTACTTC.

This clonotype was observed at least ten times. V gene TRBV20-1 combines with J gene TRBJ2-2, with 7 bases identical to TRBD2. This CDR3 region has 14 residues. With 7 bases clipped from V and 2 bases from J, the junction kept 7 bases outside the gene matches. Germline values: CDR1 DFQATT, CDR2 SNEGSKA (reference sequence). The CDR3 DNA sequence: TGCAGTGGCACTACTAGCGCCAACACCGGGGAGCTGTTTTTT. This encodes CSGTTSANTGELFF.

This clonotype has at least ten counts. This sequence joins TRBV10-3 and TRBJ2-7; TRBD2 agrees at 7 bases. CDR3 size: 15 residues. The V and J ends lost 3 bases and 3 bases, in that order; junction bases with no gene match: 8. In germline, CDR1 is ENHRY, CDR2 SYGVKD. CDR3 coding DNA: TGTGCCATCAGTGACCCGACTAGCTCCTACTACGAGCAGTACTTC. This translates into CAISDPTSSYYEQYF.

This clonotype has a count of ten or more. As DNA, the CDR3 is TGTGCCAGCAGGGGACAACACATAGGAAACACCATATATTTT. Residues: CASRGQHIGNTIYF. J is TRBJ1-3 and V is TRBV12-3 or TRBV12-4; maybe TRBD1 (6 bases). V lost 6 bases and J lost 4, with 13 bases in between. The CDR3 extends over 14 amino acids.

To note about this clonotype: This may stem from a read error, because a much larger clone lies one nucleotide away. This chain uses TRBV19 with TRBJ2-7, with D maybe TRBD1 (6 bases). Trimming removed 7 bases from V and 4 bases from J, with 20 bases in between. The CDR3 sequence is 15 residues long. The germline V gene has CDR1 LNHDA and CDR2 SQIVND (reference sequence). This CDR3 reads CASTETGTRIYEQYF. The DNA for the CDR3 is TGTGCCAGTACCGAGACCGGGACACGGATTTACGAGCAGTACTTC.

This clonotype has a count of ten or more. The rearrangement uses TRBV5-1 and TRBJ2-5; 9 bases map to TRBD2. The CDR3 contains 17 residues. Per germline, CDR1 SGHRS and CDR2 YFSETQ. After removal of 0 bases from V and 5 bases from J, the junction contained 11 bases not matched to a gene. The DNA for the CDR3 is TGCGCCAGCAGCTTGGAGGCTGGCGGGGGGGTTCAGGAGACCCAGTACTTC. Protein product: CASSLEAGGGVQETQYF.

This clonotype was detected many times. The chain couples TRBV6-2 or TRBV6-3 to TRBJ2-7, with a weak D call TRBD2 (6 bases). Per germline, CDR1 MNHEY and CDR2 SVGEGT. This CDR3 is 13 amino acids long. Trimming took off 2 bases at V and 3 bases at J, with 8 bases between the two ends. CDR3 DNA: TGTGCCAGCAGTTACGAGGGAGGCTACGAGCAGTACTTC. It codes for CASSYEGGYEQYF.

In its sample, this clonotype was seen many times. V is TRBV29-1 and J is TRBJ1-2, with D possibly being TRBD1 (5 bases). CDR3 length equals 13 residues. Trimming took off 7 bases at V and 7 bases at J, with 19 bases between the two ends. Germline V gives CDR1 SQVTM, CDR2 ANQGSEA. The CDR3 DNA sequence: TGCAGCGCCCACTGGGGGGTACTTTTTGGCTACACCTTC. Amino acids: CSAHWGVLFGYTF. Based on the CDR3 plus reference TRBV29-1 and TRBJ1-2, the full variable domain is SAVISQKPSRDICQRGTSLTIQCQVDSQVTMMFWYRQQPGQSLTLIATANQGSEATYESGFVIDKFPISRPNLTFSTLTVSNMSPEDSSIYLCSAHWGVLFGYTFGSGTRLTVV.

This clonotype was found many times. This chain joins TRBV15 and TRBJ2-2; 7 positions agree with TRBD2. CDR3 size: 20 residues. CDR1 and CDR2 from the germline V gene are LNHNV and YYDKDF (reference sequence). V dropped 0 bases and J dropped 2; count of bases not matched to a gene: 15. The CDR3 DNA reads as TGTGCCACCAGCAGAGATATCAGAGGTGGCGGGAGATTTAACACCGGGGAGCTGTTTTTT. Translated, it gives CATSRDIRGGGRFNTGELFF. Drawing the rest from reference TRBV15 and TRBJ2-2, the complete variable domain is DAMVIQNPRYQVTQFGKPVTLSCSQTLNHNVMYWYQQKSSQAPKLLFHYYDKDFNNEADTPDNFQSRRPNTSFCFLDIRSPGLGDTAMYLCATSRDIRGGGRFNTGELFFGEGSRLTVL.

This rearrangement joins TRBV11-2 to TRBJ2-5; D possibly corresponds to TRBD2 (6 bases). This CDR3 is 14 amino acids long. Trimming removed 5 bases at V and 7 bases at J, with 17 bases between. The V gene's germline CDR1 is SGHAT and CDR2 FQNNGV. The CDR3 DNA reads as TGTGCCAGCAGCCAAATCTCGGGACTCGGGACCCAGTACTTC. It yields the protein CASSQISGLGTQYF. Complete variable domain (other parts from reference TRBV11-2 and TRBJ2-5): EAGVAQSPRYKIIEKRQSVAFWCNPISGHATLYWYQQILGQGPKLLIQFQNNGVVDDSQLPKDRFSAERLKGVDSTLKIQPAKLEDSAVYLCASSQISGLGTQYFGPGTRLLVL.

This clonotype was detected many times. The CDR3 region is CASSREQGELYEQYF. CDR3 in DNA: TGCGCCAGCAGCAGAGAACAGGGGGAGCTCTACGAGCAGTACTTC. The chain carries TRBV5-1 and TRBJ2-7; TRBD1 aligns across 8 bases. Germline trimming cut 4 bases from V and 3 bases from J; bases unmatched to any gene: 9. The CDR3 covers 15 residues. The germline V gene encodes CDR1 SGHRS and CDR2 YFSETQ.

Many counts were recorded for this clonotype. The CDR3 DNA reads TGCGCCAGCAGCCAATTACAGGGGAACACTGAAGCTTTCTTT. Protein product: CASSQLQGNTEAFF. The chain couples TRBV5-1 to TRBJ1-1; tentative D call: TRBD1 (6 bases). CDR1 SGHRS and CDR2 YFSETQ come from the germline V gene. The ends were cut back, 4 bases at V and 1 base at J, with 11 bases in the middle. This CDR3 is 14 amino acids long.

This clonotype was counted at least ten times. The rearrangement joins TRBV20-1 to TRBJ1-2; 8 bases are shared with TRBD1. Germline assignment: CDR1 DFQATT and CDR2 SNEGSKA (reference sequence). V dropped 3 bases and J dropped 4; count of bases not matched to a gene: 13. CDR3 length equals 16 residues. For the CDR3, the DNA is TGCAGTGCTAGTGGCAGGGGGCGCGGAGTGCCCTATGGCTACACCTTC. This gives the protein CSASGRGRGVPYGYTF.

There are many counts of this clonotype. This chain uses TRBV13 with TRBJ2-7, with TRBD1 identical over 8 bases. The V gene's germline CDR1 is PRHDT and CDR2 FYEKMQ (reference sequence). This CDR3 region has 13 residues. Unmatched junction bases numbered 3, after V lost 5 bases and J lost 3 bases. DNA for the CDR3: TGTGCCAGCAGCCCGGACAGGGACTACGAGCAGTACTTC. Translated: CASSPDRDYEQYF.

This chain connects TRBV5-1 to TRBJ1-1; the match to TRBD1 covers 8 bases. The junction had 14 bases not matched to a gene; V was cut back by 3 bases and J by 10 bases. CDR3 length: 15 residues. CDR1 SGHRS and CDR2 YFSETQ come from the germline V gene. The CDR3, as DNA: TGCGCCAGCAGCTGGTCCCGGGACAGGTTGCAGACAGCTTTCTTT. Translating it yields CASSWSRDRLQTAFF.

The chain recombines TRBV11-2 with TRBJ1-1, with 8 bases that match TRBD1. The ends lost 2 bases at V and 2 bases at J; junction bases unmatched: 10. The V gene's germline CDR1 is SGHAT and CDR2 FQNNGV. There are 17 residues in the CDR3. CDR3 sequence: CASSLPPGRGLNTEAFF. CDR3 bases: TGTGCCAGCAGCTTACCCCCCGGCAGGGGGCTAAACACTGAAGCTTTCTTT.

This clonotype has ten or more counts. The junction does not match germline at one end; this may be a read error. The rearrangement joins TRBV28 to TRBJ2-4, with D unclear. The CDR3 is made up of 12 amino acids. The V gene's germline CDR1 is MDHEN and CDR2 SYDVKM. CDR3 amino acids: CASSYSQNIKYF. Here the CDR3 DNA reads TGTGCCAGCAGTTATTCTCAAAACATTAAGTACTTC.

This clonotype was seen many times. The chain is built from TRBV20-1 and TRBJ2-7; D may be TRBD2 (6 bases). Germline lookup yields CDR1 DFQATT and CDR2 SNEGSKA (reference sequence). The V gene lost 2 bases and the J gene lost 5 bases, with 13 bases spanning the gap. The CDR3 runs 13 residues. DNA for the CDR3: TGCAGTGCTAGAAATGCAGCGGGCCACGAGCAGTACTTC. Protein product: CSARNAAGHEQYF.

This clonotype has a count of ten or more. CDR3 in DNA: TGTGCCAGCAGTTTGAGGGGGAGTAACCAAGAGACCCAGTACTTC. Its translation: CASSLRGSNQETQYF. The chain is built from TRBV28 and TRBJ2-5, with a weak D call TRBD1 (6 bases). The germline V gene encodes CDR1 MDHEN and CDR2 SYDVKM. This CDR3 comprises 15 residues. The V end lost 3 bases, the J end lost 0 bases, and 11 bases lay between the germline ends.

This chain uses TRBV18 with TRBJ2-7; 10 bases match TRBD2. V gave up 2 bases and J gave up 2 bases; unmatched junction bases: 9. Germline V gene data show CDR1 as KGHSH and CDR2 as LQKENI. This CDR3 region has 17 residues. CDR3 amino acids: CASSPGLAVVKAYEQYF. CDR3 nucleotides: TGTGCCAGCTCACCAGGACTAGCGGTAGTAAAAGCCTACGAGCAGTACTTC. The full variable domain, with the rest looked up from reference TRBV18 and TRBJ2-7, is NAGVMQNPRHLVRRRGQEARLRCSPMKGHSHVYWYRQLPEEGLKFMVYLQKENIIDESGMPKERFSAEFPKEGPSILRIQQVVRGDSAAYFCASSPGLAVVKAYEQYFGPGTRLTVT.

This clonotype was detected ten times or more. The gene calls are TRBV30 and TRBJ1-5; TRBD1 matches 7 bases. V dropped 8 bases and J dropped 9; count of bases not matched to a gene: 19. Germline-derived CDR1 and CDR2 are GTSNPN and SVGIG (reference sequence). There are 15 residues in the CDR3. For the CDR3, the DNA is TGTGCCCGATCTAACCCCGACAGGGCGCAGGGGCCCCAGCATTTT. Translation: CARSNPDRAQGPQHF.

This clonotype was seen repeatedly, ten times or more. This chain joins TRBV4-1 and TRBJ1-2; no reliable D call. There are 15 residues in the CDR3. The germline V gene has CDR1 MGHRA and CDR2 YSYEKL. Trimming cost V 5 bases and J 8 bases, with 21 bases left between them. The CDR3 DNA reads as TGCGCCAGCAGCTCCACTAGCGGACCCCGAATGGGCTACACCTTC. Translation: CASSSTSGPRMGYTF.

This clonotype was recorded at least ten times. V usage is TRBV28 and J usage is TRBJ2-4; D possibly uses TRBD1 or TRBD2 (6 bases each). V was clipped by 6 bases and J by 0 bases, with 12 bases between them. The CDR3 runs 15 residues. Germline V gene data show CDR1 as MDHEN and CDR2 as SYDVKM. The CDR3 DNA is TGTGCCAGCAGCTCTCGGGGGCGAGCCAAAAACATTCAGTACTTC. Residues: CASSSRGRAKNIQYF.